These 10 T cell receptor beta chains were sequenced from one sample in a study of blood T cells in healthy people across ages. A second PCR of about 7 to 12 cycles used a sample-barcoded 5' primer and a J-beta primer mix. TCRdb re-analysed the 5' RACE reads in MiXCR, keeping a single row per CDR3 protein. The sample includes fewer than 900,000 distinct CDR3 sequences, approximately 43% of them seen just once. Source material: blood. These receptors were obtained from a woman aged 55-75 years in good health.

This clonotype turned up a few times. The chain joins TRBV3-1 to TRBJ2-5; 14 bases fit TRBD2. Germline CDR1 reads LGHDT; CDR2 reads YNNKEL (reference sequence). The length of the CDR3 is 15 residues. V dropped 3 bases and J dropped 8; count of bases not matched to a gene: 5. CDR3 nucleotides: TGTGCCAGCAGCCAGGGACTAGCGGGAGTGGAAACCCAGTACTTC. It encodes CASSQGLAGVETQYF.

The J gene is TRBJ2-4, the V gene TRBV3-1, with D possibly being TRBD1 (5 bases). The J call may be faulty, since TRBJ2-7 better matches the DNA end. Germline V gene lookup returns CDR1 LGHDT and CDR2 YNNKEL (reference sequence). CDR3 length: 13 amino acids. CDR3 region: CASRNRNIYEQYF. CDR3 DNA: TGTGCCAGCCGTAACAGGAATATCTACGAGCAGTACTTC.

On this clonotype itself: One base away lies a much larger clone, so this may be a sequencing read error. The chain carries TRBV5-5 and TRBJ1-1, with 7 bases that match TRBD1. The CDR3 is 14 amino acids. Germline V gene data show CDR1 as SGHKS and CDR2 as YYEKEE (reference sequence). For the CDR3, the DNA is TGTGCCAGCAGCTGGGACAGAGTGAACACTGGAGCTTTCTTT. Protein sequence: CASSWDRVNTGAFF.

This clonotype was recorded once. The chain employs TRBV7-3 and TRBJ1-5, with 9 bases that match TRBD1. Germline CDR1 reads SGHTA; CDR2 reads FQGTGA. Losses at the gene ends were 5 bases for V and 8 bases for J; bases not matched to a gene: 7. The length of the CDR3 is 14 residues. CDR3 coding DNA: TGTGCCAGCAGCCCCGGGACAGGGCGGGAGCCCCAGCATTTT. It specifies CASSPGTGREPQHF.

This clonotype was found a few times. This chain links TRBV6-2 or TRBV6-3 with TRBJ2-2, with D possibly matching TRBD2 (6 bases). The germline gives CDR1 MNHEY, CDR2 SVGEGT. Between the trimmed V and J ends, which lost 3 bases and 2 bases, there was a span of 10 bases. The CDR3 length is 15 residues. CDR3 in amino acids: CASSYGDSNTGELFF. The CDR3 region has the DNA TGTGCCAGCAGTTATGGGGACTCCAACACCGGGGAGCTGTTTTTT.

The rearrangement uses TRBV27 and TRBJ1-6, with 10 bases fitting TRBD1. The CDR3 extends over 16 amino acids. With 6 bases clipped from V and 5 bases from J, the junction kept 7 bases outside the gene matches. Per the germline V gene, CDR1 is MNHEY and CDR2 is SMNVEV (reference sequence). Written as DNA, the CDR3 is TGTGCCAGCAGCAGAAGACAGGGGGCCCATAATTCACCCCTCCACTTT. It encodes CASSRRQGAHNSPLHF.

This clonotype was counted a few times. The V call is TRBV20-1, the J call TRBJ2-4; weak D call: TRBD1 (6 bases). The germline V gene encodes CDR1 DFQATT and CDR2 SNEGSKA (reference sequence). The CDR3 has 14 amino acids. Between the trimmed V and J ends, which lost 6 bases and 13 bases, there was a span of 25 bases. The DNA of the CDR3 is TGCAGTGCAGAGCAAGGGGCCCAGGGGTGTGAGCAGTACTTC. The encoded protein is CSAEQGAQGCEQYF.

Regarding this clonotype: A much larger clone lies a single base off, so this may be a read error. The gene calls are TRBV11-2 and TRBJ2-7; the match to TRBD2 covers 9 bases. CDR3 size: 16 residues. V gave up 6 bases and J gave up 7 bases; unmatched junction bases: 16. Looked up from germline, CDR1 is SGHAT and CDR2 is FQNNGV. Here the CDR3 reads CASRRIGGRALNEQYF. The CDR3 region has the DNA TGTGCCAGCAGACGAATTGGCGGGAGGGCCCTCAATGAGCAGTACTTC.

This rearrangement joins TRBV6-4 to TRBJ2-1, with TRBD2 matching 7 bases. CDR1 and CDR2 (germline): MRHNA, SNTAGT. With V trimmed by 3 bases and J by 14 bases, 4 bases remained unmatched. The CDR3 has 11 residues. CDR3 sequence: CASSDGEGEFF. Written as DNA, the CDR3 is TGTGCCAGCAGTGATGGGGAGGGAGAGTTCTTC.

The chain has TRBV20-1 and TRBJ2-5, with TRBD2 matching 10 bases. Germline V gene sequence: CDR1 DFQATT, CDR2 SNEGSKA (reference sequence). The CDR3 covers 16 residues. J gave up 5 bases and V 0 bases, and 9 bases lay outside the gene matches. CDR3 loop: CSARDLERGGLETQYF. DNA for the CDR3: TGCAGTGCTAGAGATCTAGAGCGGGGGGGCCTGGAGACCCAGTACTTC.